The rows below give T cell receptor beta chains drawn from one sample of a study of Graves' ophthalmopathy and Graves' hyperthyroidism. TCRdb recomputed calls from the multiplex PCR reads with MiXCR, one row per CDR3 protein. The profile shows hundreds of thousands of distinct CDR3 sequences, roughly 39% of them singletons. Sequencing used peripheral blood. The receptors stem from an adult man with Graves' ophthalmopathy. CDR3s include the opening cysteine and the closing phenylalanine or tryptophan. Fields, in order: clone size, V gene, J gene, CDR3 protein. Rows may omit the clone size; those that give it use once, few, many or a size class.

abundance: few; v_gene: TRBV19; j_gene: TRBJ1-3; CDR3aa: CASTIPAGINRAGNTIYF
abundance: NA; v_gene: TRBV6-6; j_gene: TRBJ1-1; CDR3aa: CASSPTGTGGGTEAFF
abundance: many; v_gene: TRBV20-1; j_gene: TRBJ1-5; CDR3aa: CSARVPGAANQPQHF
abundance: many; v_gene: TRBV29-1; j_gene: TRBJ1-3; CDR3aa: CSVDQGNTIYF
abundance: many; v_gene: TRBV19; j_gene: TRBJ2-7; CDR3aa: CASSKRLNSYEQYF
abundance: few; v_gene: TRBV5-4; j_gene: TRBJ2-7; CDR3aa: CASSLAGARDEQYF
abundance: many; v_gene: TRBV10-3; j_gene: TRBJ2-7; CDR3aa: CAISEAADYEQYF
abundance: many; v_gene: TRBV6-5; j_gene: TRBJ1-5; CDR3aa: CASSSQNQPQHF
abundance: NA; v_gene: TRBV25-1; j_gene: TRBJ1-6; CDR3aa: CAPRTGDRSPLHF
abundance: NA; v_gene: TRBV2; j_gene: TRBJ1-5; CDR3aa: CASSSTQHF
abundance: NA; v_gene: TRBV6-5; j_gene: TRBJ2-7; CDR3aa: CASSAGQGGF
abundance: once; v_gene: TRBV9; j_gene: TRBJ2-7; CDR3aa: CASSLRGAGAYEQYF
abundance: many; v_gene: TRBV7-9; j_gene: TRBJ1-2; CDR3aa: CASSVQQGHYGYTF
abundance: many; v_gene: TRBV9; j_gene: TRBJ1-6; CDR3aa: CASSVGQVYSPLHF
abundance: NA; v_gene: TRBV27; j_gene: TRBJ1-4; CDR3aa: CASTTGISNEKLFF
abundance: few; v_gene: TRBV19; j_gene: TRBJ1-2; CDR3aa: CASSIIGHRAANYGYTF
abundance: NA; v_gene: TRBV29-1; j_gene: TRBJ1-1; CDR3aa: CSLWVGQDTEAFF
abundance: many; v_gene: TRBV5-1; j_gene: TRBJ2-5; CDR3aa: CASEGPGTDRETQYF
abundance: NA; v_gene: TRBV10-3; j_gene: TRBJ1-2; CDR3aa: CAITTGDGNTF
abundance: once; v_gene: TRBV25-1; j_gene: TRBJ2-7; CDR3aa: CASSGLAGTWGEQYF
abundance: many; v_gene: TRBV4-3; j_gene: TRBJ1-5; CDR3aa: CASSQELGSLDQPQHF
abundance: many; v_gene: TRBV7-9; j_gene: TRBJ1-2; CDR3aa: CASSPSQGSNYGYTF
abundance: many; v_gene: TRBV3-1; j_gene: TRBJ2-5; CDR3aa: CASSQVDGETQYF
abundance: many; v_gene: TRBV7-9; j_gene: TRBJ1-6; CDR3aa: CASSLVSLSGSPLHF
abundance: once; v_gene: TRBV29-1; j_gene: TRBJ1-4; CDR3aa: CSVERASVEGFGEKLFF
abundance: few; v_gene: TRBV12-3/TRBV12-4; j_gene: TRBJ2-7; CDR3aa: CASSRGPIRYEQYF
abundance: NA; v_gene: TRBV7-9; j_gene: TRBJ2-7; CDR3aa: CASSFGLAGVGEQYF
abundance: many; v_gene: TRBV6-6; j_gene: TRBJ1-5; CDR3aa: CASSYVQYSNQPQHF
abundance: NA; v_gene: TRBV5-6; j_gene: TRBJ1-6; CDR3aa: CASSLYFTGASPLHF
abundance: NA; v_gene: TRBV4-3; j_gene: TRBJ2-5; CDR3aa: CASSQGNNQETQYF
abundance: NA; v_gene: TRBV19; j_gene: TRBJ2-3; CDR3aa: CASSALAGEGTDTQYF
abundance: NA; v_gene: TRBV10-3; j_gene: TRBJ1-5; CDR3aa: CASSSSTSNYQPQHF
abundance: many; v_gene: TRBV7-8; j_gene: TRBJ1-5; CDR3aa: CASSLTQGGGQPQHF
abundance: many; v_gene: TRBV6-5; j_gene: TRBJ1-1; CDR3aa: CASSYGTGDWEAFF
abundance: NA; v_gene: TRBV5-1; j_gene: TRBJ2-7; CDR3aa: CASAGQGTSYEQYF
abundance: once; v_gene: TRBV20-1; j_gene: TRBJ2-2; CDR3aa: CSASANTGELFF
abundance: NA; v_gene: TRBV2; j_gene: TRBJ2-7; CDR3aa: CASSEVGTEMYF
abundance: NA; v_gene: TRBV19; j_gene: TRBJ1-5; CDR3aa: CATSGTGGSQPQHF
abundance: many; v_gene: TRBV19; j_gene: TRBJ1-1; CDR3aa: CASSIVGIGQNTEAFF
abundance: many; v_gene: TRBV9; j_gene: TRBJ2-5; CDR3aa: CASSGLVQETQYF
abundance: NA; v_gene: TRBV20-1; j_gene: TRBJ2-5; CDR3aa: CSAGSTGQQETQYF
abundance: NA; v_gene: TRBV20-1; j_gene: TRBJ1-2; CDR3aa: CSARHDRVVYGYTF
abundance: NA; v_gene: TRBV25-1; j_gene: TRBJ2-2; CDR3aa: CASPSGREAGELFF
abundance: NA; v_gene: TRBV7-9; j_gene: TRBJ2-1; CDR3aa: CASSLAGTSGIYNEQFF
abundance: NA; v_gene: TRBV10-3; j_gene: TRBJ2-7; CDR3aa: CASTLEQQTYEQYF